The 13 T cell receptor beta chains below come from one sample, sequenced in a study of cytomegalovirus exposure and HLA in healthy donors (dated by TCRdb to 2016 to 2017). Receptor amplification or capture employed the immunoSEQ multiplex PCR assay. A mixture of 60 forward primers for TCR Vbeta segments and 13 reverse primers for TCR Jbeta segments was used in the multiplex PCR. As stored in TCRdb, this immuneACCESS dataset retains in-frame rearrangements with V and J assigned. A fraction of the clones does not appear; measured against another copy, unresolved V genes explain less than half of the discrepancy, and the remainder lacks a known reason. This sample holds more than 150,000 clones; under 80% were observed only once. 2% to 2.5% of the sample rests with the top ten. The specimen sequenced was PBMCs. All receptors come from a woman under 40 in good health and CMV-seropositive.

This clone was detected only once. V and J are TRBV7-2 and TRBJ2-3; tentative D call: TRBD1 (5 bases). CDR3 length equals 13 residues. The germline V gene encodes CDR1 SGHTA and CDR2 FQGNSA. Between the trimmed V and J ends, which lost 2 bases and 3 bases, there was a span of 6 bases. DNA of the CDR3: TGTGCCAGCAGCTTACCAGGGACAGATACGCAGTATTTT. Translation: CASSLPGTDTQYF.

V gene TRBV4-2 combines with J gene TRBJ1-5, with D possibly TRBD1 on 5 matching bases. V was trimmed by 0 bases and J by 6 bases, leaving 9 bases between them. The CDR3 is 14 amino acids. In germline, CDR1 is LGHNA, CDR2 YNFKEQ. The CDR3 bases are TGTGCCAGCAGCCAAGAGCGGGGGTTTCAGCCCCAGCATTTT. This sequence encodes CASSQERGFQPQHF.

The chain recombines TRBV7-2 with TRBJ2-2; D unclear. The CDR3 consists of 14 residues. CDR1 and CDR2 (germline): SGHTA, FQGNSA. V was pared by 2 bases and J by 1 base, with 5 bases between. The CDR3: CASSLSGNTGELFF. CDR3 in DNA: TGTGCCAGCAGCTTATCAGGGAACACCGGGGAGCTGTTTTTT.

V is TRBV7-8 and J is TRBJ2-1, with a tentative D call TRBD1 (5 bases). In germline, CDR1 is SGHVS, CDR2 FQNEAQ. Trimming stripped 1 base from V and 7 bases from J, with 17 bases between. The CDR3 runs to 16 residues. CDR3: CASSLENLSDRNEQFF. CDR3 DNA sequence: TGTGCCAGCAGCTTAGAAAACCTCTCCGACAGAAATGAGCAGTTCTTC.

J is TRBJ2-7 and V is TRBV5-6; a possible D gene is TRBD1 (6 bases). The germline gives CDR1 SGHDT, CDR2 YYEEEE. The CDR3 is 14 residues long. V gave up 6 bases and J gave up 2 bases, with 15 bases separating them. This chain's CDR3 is CASTGWGRAYEQYF. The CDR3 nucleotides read TGTGCCAGCACTGGGTGGGGGCGGGCCTACGAGCAGTACTTC.

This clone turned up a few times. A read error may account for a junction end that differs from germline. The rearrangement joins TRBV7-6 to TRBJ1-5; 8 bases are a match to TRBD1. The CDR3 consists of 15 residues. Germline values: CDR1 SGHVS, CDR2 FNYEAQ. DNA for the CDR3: TGTGCCAGCAGCGTAGCGACAGGGGTTGGACAGCCCCAGCATTTT. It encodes CASSVATGVGQPQHF.

CDR3 nucleotide sequence: TGTGCCAGCAGACGCCCGGAGAATTCACCCCTCCACTTT. It translates to CASRRPENSPLHF. The rearrangement uses TRBV6-5 and TRBJ1-6; D is unclear. The CDR3 length is 13 residues. With 6 bases removed from V and 7 bases from J, the gap between germline ends came to 10 bases. Germline V gives CDR1 MNHEY, CDR2 SVGAGI.

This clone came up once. CDR3 nucleotide sequence: TGTGCCAGCTCACCTCGGGGGGTCGGTGAAAAACTGTTTTTT. This gives the protein CASSPRGVGEKLFF. The rearrangement links TRBV18 to TRBJ1-4; maybe TRBD1 (5 bases). Germline values: CDR1 KGHSH, CDR2 LQKENI. Trimming took 3 bases from V and 7 from J, leaving 12 bases between them. The CDR3 spans 14 residues.

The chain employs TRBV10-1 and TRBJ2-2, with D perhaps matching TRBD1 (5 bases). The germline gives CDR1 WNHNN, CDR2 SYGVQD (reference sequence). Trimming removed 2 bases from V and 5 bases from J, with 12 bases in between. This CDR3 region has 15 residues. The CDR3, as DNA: TGCGCCAGCAGTGAGAGTCAGGGCTTGACCGGGGAGCTGTTTTTT. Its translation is CASSESQGLTGELFF.

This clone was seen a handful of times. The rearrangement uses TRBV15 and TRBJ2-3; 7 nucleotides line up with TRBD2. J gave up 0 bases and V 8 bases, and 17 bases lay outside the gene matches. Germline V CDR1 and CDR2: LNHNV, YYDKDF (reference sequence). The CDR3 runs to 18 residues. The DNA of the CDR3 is TGTGCCACCTTTTCTGGGGACTACCGATTTACTAGCACAGATACGCAGTATTTT. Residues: CATFSGDYRFTSTDTQYF.

The CDR3 DNA is TGTGCCAGCAGACCCCAGGGGATCGAGACCCAGTACTTC. Translation: CASRPQGIETQYF. The rearrangement links TRBV28 to TRBJ2-5; weak D call: TRBD1 (6 bases). The CDR3 runs 13 residues. The V end was cut by 6 bases, the J end by 5 bases, with 13 bases between. CDR1 MDHEN and CDR2 SYDVKM come from the germline V gene.

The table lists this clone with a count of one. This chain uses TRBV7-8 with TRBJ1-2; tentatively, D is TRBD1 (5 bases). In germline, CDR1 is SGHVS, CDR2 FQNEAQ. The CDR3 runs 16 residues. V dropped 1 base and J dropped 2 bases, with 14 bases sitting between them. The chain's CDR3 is CASSLGTRGENYGYTF. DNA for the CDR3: TGTGCCAGCAGCTTAGGGACCCGGGGGGAGAACTATGGCTACACCTTC.

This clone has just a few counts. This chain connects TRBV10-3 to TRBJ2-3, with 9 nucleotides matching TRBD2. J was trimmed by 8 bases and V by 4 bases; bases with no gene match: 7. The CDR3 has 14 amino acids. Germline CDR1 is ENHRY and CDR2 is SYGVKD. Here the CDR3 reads CAISVAGVSGTQYF. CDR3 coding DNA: TGTGCCATCAGTGTAGCGGGGGTATCTGGTACGCAGTATTTT.